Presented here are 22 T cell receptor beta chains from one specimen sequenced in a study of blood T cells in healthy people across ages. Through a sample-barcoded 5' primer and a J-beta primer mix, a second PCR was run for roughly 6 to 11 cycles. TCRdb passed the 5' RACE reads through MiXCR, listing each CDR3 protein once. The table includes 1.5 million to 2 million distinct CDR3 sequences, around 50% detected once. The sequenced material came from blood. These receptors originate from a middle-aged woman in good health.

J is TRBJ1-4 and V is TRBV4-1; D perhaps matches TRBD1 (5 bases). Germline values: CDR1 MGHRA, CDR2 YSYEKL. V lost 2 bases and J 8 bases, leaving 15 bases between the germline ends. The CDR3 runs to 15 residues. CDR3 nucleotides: TGCGCCAGCAGCCAAACCGCCACAGGCGGGGAAAAACTGTTTTTT. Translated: CASSQTATGGEKLFF.

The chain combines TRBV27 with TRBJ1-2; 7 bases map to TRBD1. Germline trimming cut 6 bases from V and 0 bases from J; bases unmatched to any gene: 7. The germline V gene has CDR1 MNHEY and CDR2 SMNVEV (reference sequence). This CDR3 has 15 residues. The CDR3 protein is CASSLKGAANYGYTF. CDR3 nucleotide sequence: TGTGCCAGCAGCCTAAAGGGGGCGGCTAACTATGGCTACACCTTC.

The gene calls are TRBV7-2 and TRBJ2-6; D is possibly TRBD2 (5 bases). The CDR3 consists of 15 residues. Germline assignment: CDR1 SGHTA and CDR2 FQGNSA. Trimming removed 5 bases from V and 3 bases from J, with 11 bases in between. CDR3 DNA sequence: TGTGCCAGCAGCCCGGACTCGCATGGGGCCAACGTCCTGACTTTC. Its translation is CASSPDSHGANVLTF.

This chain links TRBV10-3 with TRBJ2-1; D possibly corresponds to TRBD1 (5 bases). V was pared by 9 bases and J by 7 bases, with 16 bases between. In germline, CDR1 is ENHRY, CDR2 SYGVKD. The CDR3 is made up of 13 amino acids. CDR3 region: CAIETDGNNEQFF. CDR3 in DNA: TGTGCCATAGAGACAGACGGTAATAATGAGCAGTTCTTC.

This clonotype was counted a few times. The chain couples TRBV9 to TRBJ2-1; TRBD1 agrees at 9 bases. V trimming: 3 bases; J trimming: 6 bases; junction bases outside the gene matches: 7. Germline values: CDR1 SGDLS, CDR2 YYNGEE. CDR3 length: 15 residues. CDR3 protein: CASSAGQGMGNEQFF. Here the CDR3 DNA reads TGTGCCAGCAGCGCGGGACAGGGAATGGGCAATGAGCAGTTCTTC.

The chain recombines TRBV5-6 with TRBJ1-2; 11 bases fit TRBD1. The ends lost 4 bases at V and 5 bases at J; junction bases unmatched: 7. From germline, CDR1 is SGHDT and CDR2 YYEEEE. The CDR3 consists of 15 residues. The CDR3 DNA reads TGTGCCAGCAGCCAGGGACAGGGGGTTTTATATGGCTACACCTTC. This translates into CASSQGQGVLYGYTF.

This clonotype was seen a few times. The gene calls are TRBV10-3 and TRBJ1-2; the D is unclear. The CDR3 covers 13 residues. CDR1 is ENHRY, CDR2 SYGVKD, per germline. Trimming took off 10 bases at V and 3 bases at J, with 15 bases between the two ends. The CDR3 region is CATRRPADYGYTF. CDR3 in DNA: TGTGCCACCCGACGCCCCGCTGACTATGGCTACACCTTC.

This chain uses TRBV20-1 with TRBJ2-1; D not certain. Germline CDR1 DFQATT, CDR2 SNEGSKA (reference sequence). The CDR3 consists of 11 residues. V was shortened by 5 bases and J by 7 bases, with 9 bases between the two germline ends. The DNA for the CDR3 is TGCAGTGCTCATATTTTGAATGAGCAGTTCTTC. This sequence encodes CSAHILNEQFF.

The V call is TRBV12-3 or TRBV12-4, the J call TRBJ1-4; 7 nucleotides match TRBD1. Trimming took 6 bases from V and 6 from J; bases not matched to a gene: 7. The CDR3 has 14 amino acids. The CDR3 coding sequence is TGTGCCAGCAGACCCGGACAGGATTATGAAAAACTGTTTTTT. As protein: CASRPGQDYEKLFF.

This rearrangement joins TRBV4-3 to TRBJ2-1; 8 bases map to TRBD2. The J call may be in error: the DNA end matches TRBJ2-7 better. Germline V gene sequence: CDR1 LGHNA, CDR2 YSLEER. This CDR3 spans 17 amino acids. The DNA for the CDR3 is TGCGCCAGCAGCCAAGAGGGGTCACTAGCGGCTTACAATGAGCAGTACTTC. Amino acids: CASSQEGSLAAYNEQYF.

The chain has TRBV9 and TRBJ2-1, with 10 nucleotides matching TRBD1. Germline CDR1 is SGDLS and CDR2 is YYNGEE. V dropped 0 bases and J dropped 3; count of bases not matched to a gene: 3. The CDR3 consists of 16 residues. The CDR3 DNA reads TGTGCCAGCAGCGTAGAGGGACAGGGGAGCTACAATGAGCAGTTCTTC. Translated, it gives CASSVEGQGSYNEQFF.

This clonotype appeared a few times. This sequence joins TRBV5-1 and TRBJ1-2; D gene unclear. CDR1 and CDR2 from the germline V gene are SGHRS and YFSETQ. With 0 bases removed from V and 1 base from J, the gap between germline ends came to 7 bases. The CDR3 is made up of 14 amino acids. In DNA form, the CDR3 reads TGCGCCAGCAGCTTGGCGCAGGTTAACTATGGCTACACCTTC. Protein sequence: CASSLAQVNYGYTF.

CDR3 loop: CASSFRQGPNNEQFF. The CDR3 coding sequence is TGCGCCAGCAGCTTTCGTCAGGGGCCTAACAATGAGCAGTTCTTC. The chain links TRBV5-1 to TRBJ2-1, with D possibly matching TRBD1 (6 bases). The CDR3 runs to 15 residues. CDR1 SGHRS and CDR2 YFSETQ come from the germline V gene. V dropped 2 bases and J dropped 5 bases, with 14 bases sitting between them.

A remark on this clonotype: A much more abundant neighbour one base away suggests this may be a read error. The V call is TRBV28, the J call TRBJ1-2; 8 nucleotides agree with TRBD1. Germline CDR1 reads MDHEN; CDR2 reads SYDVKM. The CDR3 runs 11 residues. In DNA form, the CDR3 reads TGTGCCGGCAGGACAGGGTCTGGCTACACCTTC. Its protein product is CAGRTGSGYTF.

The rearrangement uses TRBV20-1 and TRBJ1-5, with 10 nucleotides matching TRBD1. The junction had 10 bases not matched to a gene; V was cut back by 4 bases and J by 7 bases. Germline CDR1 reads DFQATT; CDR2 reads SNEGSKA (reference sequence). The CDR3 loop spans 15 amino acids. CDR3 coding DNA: TGCAGTGCTAAACCGGGACAGGGGTTTGGACAGCCCCAGCATTTT. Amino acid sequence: CSAKPGQGFGQPQHF.

The CDR3: CASSPRTSPVPEQFF. CDR3 nucleotides: TGTGCCAGCAGCCCCCGGACTAGTCCCGTTCCTGAGCAGTTCTTC. The chain couples TRBV7-3 to TRBJ2-1; 7 bases are a match to TRBD2. The CDR3 has 15 residues. Looked up from germline, CDR1 is SGHTA and CDR2 is FQGTGA. J lost 9 bases, V lost 5 bases, and 13 bases had no gene match.

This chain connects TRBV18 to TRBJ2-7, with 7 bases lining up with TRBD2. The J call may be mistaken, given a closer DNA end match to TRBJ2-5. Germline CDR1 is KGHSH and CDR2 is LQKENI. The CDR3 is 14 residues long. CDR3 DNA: TGTGCCAGCTCCCGAAGTGGGACTACGGAGACCCAGTACTTC. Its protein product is CASSRSGTTETQYF.

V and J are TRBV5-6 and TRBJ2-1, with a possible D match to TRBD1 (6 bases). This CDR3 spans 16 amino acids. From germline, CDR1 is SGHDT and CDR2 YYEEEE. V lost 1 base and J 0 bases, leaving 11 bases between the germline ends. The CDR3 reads CASSLSQGFSYNEQFF. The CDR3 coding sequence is TGTGCCAGCAGCTTGTCCCAGGGGTTCTCCTACAATGAGCAGTTCTTC.

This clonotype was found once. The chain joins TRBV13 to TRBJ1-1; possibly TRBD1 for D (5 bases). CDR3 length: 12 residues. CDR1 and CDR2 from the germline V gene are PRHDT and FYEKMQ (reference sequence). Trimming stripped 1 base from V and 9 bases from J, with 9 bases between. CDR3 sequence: CASSLEGYQAFF. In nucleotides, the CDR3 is TGTGCCAGCAGCTTAGAGGGGTACCAAGCTTTCTTT.

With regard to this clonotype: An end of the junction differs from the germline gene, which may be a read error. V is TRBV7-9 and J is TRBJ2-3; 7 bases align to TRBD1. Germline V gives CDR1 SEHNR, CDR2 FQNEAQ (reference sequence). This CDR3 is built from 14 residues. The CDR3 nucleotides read TGTGCCTGCAGCTTACAGGGGCCGCCGGATACGCAGTATTTT. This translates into CACSLQGPPDTQYF. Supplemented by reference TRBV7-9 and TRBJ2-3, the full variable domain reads DTGVSQNPRHKITKRGQNVTFRCDPISEHNRLYWYRQTLGQGPEFLTYFQNEAQLEKSRLLSDRFSAERPKGSFSTLEIQRTEQGDSAMYLCACSLQGPPDTQYFGPGTRLTVL.

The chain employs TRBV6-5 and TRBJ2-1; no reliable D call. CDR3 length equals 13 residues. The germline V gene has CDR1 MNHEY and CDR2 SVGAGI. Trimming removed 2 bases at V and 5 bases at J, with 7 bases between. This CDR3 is CASSYRVDNEQFF. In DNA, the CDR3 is TGTGCCAGCAGTTACAGGGTAGACAATGAGCAGTTCTTC.

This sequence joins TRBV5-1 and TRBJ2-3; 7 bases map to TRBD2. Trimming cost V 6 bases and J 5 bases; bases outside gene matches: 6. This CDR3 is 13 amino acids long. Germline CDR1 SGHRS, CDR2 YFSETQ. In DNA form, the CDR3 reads TGCGCCAGCACCCCGGCGGGGGAAGATACGCAGTATTTT. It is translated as CASTPAGEDTQYF.